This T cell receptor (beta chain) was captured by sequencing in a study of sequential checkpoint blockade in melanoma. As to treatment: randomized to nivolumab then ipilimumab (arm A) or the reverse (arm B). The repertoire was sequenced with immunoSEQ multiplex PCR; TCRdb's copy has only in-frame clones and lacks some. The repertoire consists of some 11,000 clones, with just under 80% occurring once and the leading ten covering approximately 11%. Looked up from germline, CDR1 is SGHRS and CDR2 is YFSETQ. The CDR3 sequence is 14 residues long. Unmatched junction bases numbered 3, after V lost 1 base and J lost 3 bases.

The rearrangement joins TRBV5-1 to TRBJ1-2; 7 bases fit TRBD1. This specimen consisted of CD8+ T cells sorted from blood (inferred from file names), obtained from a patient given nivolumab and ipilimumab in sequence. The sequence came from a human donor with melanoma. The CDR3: CASSLNRGDYGYTF. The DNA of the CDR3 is TGCGCCAGCAGCTTGAACAGGGGCGACTATGGCTACACCTTC. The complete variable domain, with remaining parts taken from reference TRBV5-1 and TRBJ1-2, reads KAGVTQTPRYLIKTRGQQVTLSCSPISGHRSVSWYQQTPGQGLQFLFEYFSETQRNKGNFPGRFSGRQFSNSRSEMNVSTLELGDSALYLCASSLNRGDYGYTFGSGTRLTVV.